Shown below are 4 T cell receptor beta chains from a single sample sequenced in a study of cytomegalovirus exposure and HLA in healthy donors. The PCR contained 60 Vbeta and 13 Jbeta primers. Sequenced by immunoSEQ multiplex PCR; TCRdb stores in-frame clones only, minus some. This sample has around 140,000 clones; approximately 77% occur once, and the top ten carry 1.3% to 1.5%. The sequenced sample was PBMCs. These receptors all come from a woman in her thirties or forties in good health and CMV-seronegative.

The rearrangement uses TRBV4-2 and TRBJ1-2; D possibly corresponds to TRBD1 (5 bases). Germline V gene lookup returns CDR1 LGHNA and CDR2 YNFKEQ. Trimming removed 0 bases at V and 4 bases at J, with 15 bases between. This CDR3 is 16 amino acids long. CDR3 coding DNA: TGTGCCAGCAGCCAAGATCAGGGCACAGCGCTCTATGGCTACACCTTC. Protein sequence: CASSQDQGTALYGYTF.

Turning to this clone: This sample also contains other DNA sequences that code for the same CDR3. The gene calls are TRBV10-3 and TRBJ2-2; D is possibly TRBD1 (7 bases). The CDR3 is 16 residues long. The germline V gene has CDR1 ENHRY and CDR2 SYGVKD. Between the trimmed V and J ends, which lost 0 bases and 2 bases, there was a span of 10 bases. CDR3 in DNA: TGTGCCATCAGTGAGTCCAGGGGGACTAACACCGGGGAGCTGTTTTTT. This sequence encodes CAISESRGTNTGELFF.

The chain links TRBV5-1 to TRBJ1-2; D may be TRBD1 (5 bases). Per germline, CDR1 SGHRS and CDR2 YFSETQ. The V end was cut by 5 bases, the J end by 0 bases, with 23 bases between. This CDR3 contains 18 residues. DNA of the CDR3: TGCGCCAGCAGTCCGGAACGAGACAGCGCGCCCTCTAACTATGGCTACACCTTC. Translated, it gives CASSPERDSAPSNYGYTF.

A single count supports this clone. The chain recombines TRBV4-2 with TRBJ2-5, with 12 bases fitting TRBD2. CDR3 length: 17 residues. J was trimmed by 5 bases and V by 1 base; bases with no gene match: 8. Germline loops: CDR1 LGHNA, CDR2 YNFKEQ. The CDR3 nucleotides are TGTGCCAGCAGCCAAGTTTCTAGCGGGAGGGCGGATGAGACCCAGTACTTC. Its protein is CASSQVSSGRADETQYF.